The clone carrying this T cell receptor (beta chain) was seen just once. The study assigned cohorts using participant-reported clinical history. Cohort 3 recovered donors had two negative PCRs, clearance, or symptom resolution. The source of the sample is a study of blood T cell repertoires in COVID-19. Study-level background: PBMCs, B-cell-depleted T cells, or T cells were the source of the cDNA or gDNA that made up the material.

CDR3 length: 15 residues. Between the trimmed V and J ends, which lost 7 bases and 0 bases, there was a span of 13 bases. Germline values: CDR1 LNHDA, CDR2 SQIVND (reference sequence). Repertoires were generated with immunoSEQ multiplex PCR, while TCRdb's copy carries only in-frame clones and drops some. The top ten hold 1.5% to 2% of the sample, which has roughly 500,000 clones, 88% seen once. This rearrangement joins TRBV19 to TRBJ2-1; D is possibly TRBD1 (5 bases). Material: PBMCs or T cells enriched from blood (not recorded which). The sequence was obtained from a woman aged 40 to 49 who had recovered from COVID-19. The CDR3 is CASKPRQSSYNEQFF. The CDR3 region has the DNA TGTGCCAGTAAACCACGACAGAGCTCCTACAATGAGCAGTTCTTC. The full variable domain, in which reference TRBV19 and TRBJ2-1 provide the parts outside the CDR3, is DGGITQSPKYLFRKEGQNVTLSCEQNLNHDAMYWYRQDPGQGLRLIYYSQIVNDFQKGDIAEGYSVSREKKESFPLTVTSAQKNPTAFYLCASKPRQSSYNEQFFGPGTRLTVL.